This T cell receptor (beta chain) appears in the sequencing data of a study of identical twins. In TCRdb, the 5' RACE reads were re-called with MiXCR into one record per CDR3 protein. The data show approximately 300,000 distinct CDR3 sequences, 8% to 9.5% seen once. All of the donors were Caucasians in good health. The V and J ends lost 2 bases and 3 bases respectively, with 16 bases between them. CDR3 size: 16 residues. Germline CDR1 DFQATT, CDR2 SNEGSKA (reference sequence). The same data also contributed to another study, on yellow fever vaccine responses in identical twins.

The sequencing sample was made of CD8+ T cells sorted from blood. This sequence was found in a woman under 30 in good health. The J gene is TRBJ2-2, the V gene TRBV20-1; a weak D match, TRBD2 (6 bases). The CDR3 is CSARRGSGGDTGELFF. The CDR3 DNA sequence: TGCAGTGCTAGACGCGGCAGTGGAGGGGACACCGGGGAGCTGTTTTTT.